This is a list of T cell receptor beta chains from one sample in a study of blood T cell repertoires in COVID-19. Measured with immunoSEQ multiplex PCR; TCRdb has only the in-frame clones, and not every one. The table shows roughly 180,000 clones, with 80% to 90% occurring only once. The specimen sequenced was peripheral blood. These receptors originate from a woman aged 45-60 years with COVID-19, enrolled during active disease. Each CDR3 is given with its conserved first and last residue. A D gene is named only where the DNA matches it firmly. Size is omitted from some rows. Given values are once, few, many or a class for expanded clones.

abundance	d_gene	v_gene	j_gene	CDR3nt	CDR3aa
few	NA	TRBV4-1	TRBJ1-5	TGCGCCAGCAGCCAAGGGAGGAGCAATCAGCCCCAGCATTTT	CASSQGRSNQPQHF
NA	NA	TRBV7-9	TRBJ2-7	TGTGCCAGCAGCTATCTCAGGGAAGGAAGCTACGAGCAGTACTTC	CASSYLREGSYEQYF
NA	NA	TRBV6-5	TRBJ1-3	TGTGCCAGCAGCAGACAACAGCCCTCTGGAAACACCATATATTTT	CASSRQQPSGNTIYF
NA	NA	TRBV29-1	TRBJ1-2	TGCAGCGTTGAAACCCCGGGGGGCTACACCTTC	CSVETPGGYTF
NA	TRBD2	TRBV3-1/TRBV3-2	TRBJ2-1	TGTGCCAGCAGCCAGTCCGCCACTAGCGGGGACTACAATGAGCAGTTCTTC	CASSQSATSGDYNEQFF
few	TRBD1	TRBV28	TRBJ1-4	TGTGCCAGCAGTCCTACAGGGGTGGAAAAACTGTTTTTT	CASSPTGVEKLFF
NA	NA	TRBV6-6	TRBJ2-3	TGTGCCAGCAGTTACTCGGACACGGATGCAGATACGCAGTATTTT	CASSYSDTDADTQYF
NA	NA	TRBV2	TRBJ1-6	TGTGCCAGCAGCCCGGGTAATTCACCCCTCCACTTT	CASSPGNSPLHF
NA	NA	TRBV6-6	TRBJ1-1	TGTGCCAGCAGTCAAAGACAGGTTAAGAACACTGAAGCTTTCTTT	CASSQRQVKNTEAFF
NA	NA	TRBV28	TRBJ1-2	TGTGCCAGCAGTTTCGCCAGGGGCAGGGGCTACACCTTC	CASSFARGRGYTF
NA	NA	TRBV6-1	TRBJ1-5	TGTGCCAGCAGTGAGGGAAGATTCGGAGGGGAGAGCAATCAGCCCCAGCATTTT	CASSEGRFGGESNQPQHF
NA	TRBD1	TRBV5-3	TRBJ2-3	TGTGCCAGAACCCCGGGACAGGGGATAGATACGCAGTATTTT	CARTPGQGIDTQYF
once	NA	TRBV9	TRBJ1-2	TGTGCCAGCAGCGGTGACGAGGGTTTTAACTATGGCTACACCTTC	CASSGDEGFNYGYTF
few	TRBD1	TRBV7-9	TRBJ1-1	TGTGCCAGCAGCTTAGGACAGGGTGCCGCTGAAGCTTTCTTT	CASSLGQGAAEAFF
NA	TRBD1	TRBV28	TRBJ1-3	TGTGCCAGCGACACAGGGGCCTTGTCTGGAAACACCATATATTTT	CASDTGALSGNTIYF
NA	NA	TRBV7-2	TRBJ1-2	TGTGCCAGCAGCTCCCCCAATCGTGAGCGCTATGGCTACACCTTC	CASSSPNRERYGYTF
NA	TRBD1	TRBV5-1	TRBJ2-3	TGCGCCAGCAGCAAGGGACAGGGAATGAGCACAGATACGCAGTATTTT	CASSKGQGMSTDTQYF
few	NA	TRBV9	TRBJ2-5	TGTGCCAGCAGCGTAGCTATTTCCCAAGAGACCCAGTACTTC	CASSVAISQETQYF
NA	NA	TRBV12-1	TRBJ1-5	TGTGCCAGCAGCTTTGACGGGAAGTACGGCAATCAGCCCCAGCATTTT	CASSFDGKYGNQPQHF
NA	NA	TRBV30	TRBJ1-6	TGTGCCTGGAGTGTATTGGGGAGAAATAATTCACCCCTCCACTTT	CAWSVLGRNNSPLHF
NA	TRBD2	TRBV30	TRBJ2-5	TGTGCCTGGAGTGTACTAGCGGGGGCTAAAGAGACCCAGTACTTC	CAWSVLAGAKETQYF
NA	TRBD1	TRBV11-3	TRBJ2-5	TGTGCCAGCAGCCCCGGACAGGGGGCGTTCTCCCAAGAGACCCAGTACTTC	CASSPGQGAFSQETQYF
NA	NA	TRBV5-1	TRBJ2-3	TGCGCCAGCAGCCCCGGACAGGGAGGGGGCCCAGATACGCAGTATTTT	CASSPGQGGGPDTQYF
NA	NA	TRBV19	TRBJ1-6	TGTGCCAGTAGTATCTCGGATAATTCACCCCTCCACTTT	CASSISDNSPLHF
few	TRBD1	TRBV6-6	TRBJ2-7	TGTGCCAGCAGTGCCACAGGGGGCTCGAACGAGCAGTACTTC	CASSATGGSNEQYF
NA	TRBD1	TRBV7-9	TRBJ2-1	TGTGCCAGCAGCGTTGGACAGGGGAATGAGCAGTTCTTC	CASSVGQGNEQFF
NA	TRBD2	TRBV30	TRBJ2-7	TGTGCCTGGAGTGTATCTAGCGGAGAGTACGAGCAGTACTTC	CAWSVSSGEYEQYF
NA	NA	TRBV28	TRBJ1-2	TGTGCCAGCAGTTTGGCACAGAACTATGGCTACACCTTC	CASSLAQNYGYTF
NA	TRBD2	TRBV11-3	TRBJ2-7	TGTGCCAGCAGCCCAGAGGCGGGGGGGCCGTACGAGCAGTACTTC	CASSPEAGGPYEQYF
NA	TRBD2	TRBV19	TRBJ2-3	TGTGCCAGTAAGCTAGCGGGGGGGCCGGATACGCAGTATTTT	CASKLAGGPDTQYF
once	NA	TRBV4-3	TRBJ1-6	TGCGCCAGCAGCCTGGAGTTTAATTCACCCCTCCACTTT	CASSLEFNSPLHF
once	NA	TRBV3-1/TRBV3-2	TRBJ1-2	TGTGCCAGAGTTTTACAGGGATTGAAAAACTATGGCTACACCTTC	CARVLQGLKNYGYTF
once	NA	TRBV10-3	TRBJ2-1	TGTGCCATCAGTGAGTCAGGGAGCTCCTACAATGAGCAGTTCTTC	CAISESGSSYNEQFF
NA	TRBD2	TRBV7-9	TRBJ2-5	TGTGCCAGCAGCCTTACTAGCGGGGGGAGCCAAGAGACCCAGTACTTC	CASSLTSGGSQETQYF
NA	NA	TRBV14	TRBJ1-2	TGTGCCAGCAGCCACACCGTCCCCCCGGAGGGTGGCTACACCTTC	CASSHTVPPEGGYTF